This TCR beta chain was retrieved from a study of blood T cell repertoires in COVID-19 (dated by TCRdb to the early 2020s). Describing the broader study: Samples from collaborators originated in the United States, Italy and Spain and spanned both the acute and convalescent phases of COVID-19. The prospective study material was composed of cDNA or gDNA derived from T cells, B-cell-depleted T cells, or PBMCs. Deeply sampled blood TCRbeta repertoires from subjects exposed to, actively infected with, or recovered from COVID-19 were included in the dataset. The repertoires were released in a freely available public database meant as a resource for research on the immune response to SARS-CoV-2. The samples were drawn from the first 160 participants of the ongoing ImmuneRACE study and from 950 to 1,500 subjects provided by 6 global collaborators. Sample metadata almost always included a de-identified subject ID, COVID-19 status, age in years and sex. Where available, HLA class I and class II types were taken from metadata supplied by the sample provider and were not determined by assay-based typing.

TCRbeta CDR3 regions were amplified from genomic DNA using the immunoSEQ Assay, a bias-controlled multiplex PCR. The original pipeline was this. The number of nucleated cells in each sample was estimated from the amplification of reference gene primers within the assay. Sequence reads were collapsed and filtered to measure the absolute abundance of every unique TCRbeta CDR3 rearrangement. For each sample, productive Simpson clonality was calculated as the square root of Simpson's diversity index across productive rearrangements. TCRdb stores this immuneACCESS table with in-frame sequences only. Part of the clones is absent; in the studies checked, under half of the shortfall reflects unresolved V genes, and no reason is known for the rest. That table is the source of V, J and clone size, and D and trimming were worked out from the DNA. In this sample the table shows about 200,000 clones, around nine tenths of which occur a single time. The top ten clonotypes cover about 6% of the sample.

Samples from volunteer blood donors who had recovered from COVID-19 were contributed by a second Seattle source. The collaborating institutions used their own protocols to collect whole blood in K2EDTA tubes. For TCRbeta analysis, collaborators shipped samples in one of three forms: frozen whole blood, isolated PBMCs, or DNA extracted from either of those sample types. V is pared back by 1 base and J by 1 base, with 10 bases lying between the germline termini. Taken from the germline V gene, the CDR1 and CDR2 loops are MDHEN and SYDVKM. The CDR3 numbers 15 residues from cysteine through phenylalanine. Kept here is only the CDR3 DNA, which spans 45 bases and is read in frame from base 1. In this sample, this clone turned up a few times. The specificity of this receptor is unknown. No quality values exist for individual bases; no much larger clone is one base distant. On the study overall, not on this receptor specifically: Clinical and demographic metadata were provided uncurated, with the amount varying by source and participant.

Source material: peripheral blood. This TCR was sampled from a man between 60 and 70 years old who had recovered from COVID-19. The sequence is built from TRBV28 and TRBJ1-2; TRBD1 is possibly the D segment (5 matching bases). The CDR3 has the sequence CASSLSGGLNYGYTF. Here is the DNA: TGTGCCAGCAGTTTATCCGGGGGTCTTAACTATGGCTACACCTTC.